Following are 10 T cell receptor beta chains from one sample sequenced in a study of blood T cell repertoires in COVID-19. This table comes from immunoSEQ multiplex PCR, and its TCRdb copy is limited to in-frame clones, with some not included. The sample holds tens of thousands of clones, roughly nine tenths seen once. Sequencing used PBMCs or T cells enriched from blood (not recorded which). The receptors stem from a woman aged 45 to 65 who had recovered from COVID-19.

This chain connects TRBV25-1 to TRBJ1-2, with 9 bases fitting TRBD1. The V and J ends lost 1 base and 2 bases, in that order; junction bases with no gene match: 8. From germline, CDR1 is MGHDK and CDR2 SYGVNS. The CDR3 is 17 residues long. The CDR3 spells CASSESPPGTGNYGYTF. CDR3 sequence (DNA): TGTGCCAGCAGTGAATCTCCCCCTGGGACAGGGAACTATGGCTACACCTTC.

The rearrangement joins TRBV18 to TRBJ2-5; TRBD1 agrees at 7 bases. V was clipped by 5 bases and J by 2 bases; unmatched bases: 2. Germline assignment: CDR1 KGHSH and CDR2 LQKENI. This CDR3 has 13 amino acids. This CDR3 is CASSTGQQETQYF. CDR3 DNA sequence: TGTGCCAGCTCAACGGGACAGCAAGAGACCCAGTACTTC.

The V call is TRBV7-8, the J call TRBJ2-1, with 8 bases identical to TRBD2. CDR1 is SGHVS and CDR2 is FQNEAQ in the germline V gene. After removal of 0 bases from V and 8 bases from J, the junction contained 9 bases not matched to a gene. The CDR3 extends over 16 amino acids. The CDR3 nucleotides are TGTGCCAGCAGCTTAGCGCGAACGGGGGGGCAGCATGAGCAGTTCTTC. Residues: CASSLARTGGQHEQFF.

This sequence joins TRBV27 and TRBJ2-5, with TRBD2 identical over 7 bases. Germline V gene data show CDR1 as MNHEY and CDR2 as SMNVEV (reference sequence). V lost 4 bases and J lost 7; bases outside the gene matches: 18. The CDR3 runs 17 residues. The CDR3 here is CASSYRGASGGPVTQYF. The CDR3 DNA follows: TGTGCCAGCAGTTACCGCGGTGCTAGCGGCGGTCCTGTGACCCAGTACTTC.

CDR3 nucleotide sequence: TGTGCCAGCAGTTCCCAGGCTAATAGCAATCAGCCCCAGCATTTT. It is translated as CASSSQANSNQPQHF. The chain links TRBV2 to TRBJ1-5, with D uncertain. V lost 5 bases to trimming and J lost 0 bases, with 11 bases between them. The CDR3 has 15 amino acids. CDR1 and CDR2 (germline): SNHLY, FYNNEI.

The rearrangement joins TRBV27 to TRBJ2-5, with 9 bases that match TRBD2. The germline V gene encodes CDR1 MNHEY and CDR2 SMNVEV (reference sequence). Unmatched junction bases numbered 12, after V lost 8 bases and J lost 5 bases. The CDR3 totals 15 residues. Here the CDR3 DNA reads TGTGCCAGCGGTGGGGGTAGCGGGAGAGGCGAGACCCAGTACTTC. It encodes CASGGGSGRGETQYF.

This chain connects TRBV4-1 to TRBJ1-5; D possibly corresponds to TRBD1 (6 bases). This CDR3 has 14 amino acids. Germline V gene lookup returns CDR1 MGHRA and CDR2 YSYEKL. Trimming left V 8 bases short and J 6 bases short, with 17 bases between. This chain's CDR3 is CASSSWQGIQPQHF. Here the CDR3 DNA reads TGCGCCAGCTCGAGCTGGCAGGGGATTCAGCCCCAGCATTTT.

The CDR3 spells CASSQIGQGFTEAFF. CDR3 nucleotides: TGTGCCAGCAGCCAAATAGGACAGGGTTTCACTGAAGCTTTCTTT. The chain couples TRBV3-1 (or the pseudogene TRBV3-2) to TRBJ1-1, with TRBD1 matching over 8 bases. CDR3 size: 15 residues. With V trimmed by 2 bases and J by 4 bases, 6 bases remained unmatched. Germline assignment: CDR1 LGHDT and CDR2 YNNKEL (reference sequence).

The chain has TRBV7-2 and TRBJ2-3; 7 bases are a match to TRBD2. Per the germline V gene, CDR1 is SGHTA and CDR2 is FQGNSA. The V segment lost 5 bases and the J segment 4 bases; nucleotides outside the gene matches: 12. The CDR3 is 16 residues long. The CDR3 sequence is CASSPKTGAGADTQYF. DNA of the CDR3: TGTGCCAGCAGCCCCAAGACTGGGGCGGGGGCAGATACGCAGTATTTT.

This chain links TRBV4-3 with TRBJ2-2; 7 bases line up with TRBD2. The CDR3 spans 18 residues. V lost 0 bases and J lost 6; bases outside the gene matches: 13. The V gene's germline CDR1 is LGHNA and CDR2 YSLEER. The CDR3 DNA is TGCGCCAGCAGCCAAGATCCGAGGGGCGGGAGAGTCGCCGGGGAGCTGTTTTTT. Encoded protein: CASSQDPRGGRVAGELFF.